These 21 T cell receptor beta chains were all obtained from the same sample, sequenced in a study of blood T cell repertoires in COVID-19. Clones were sequenced by immunoSEQ multiplex PCR, and TCRdb holds only the in-frame ones, with some missing. The sample lists a few hundred thousand clones; about 82% were seen once. The sample comprised peripheral blood. These receptors were obtained from a human donor in a cohort sampled during active COVID-19.

This rearrangement joins TRBV7-8 to TRBJ1-5; D gene unclear. The CDR3 has 15 amino acids. Trimming left V 5 bases short and J 0 bases short, with 11 bases between. Per the germline V gene, CDR1 is SGHVS and CDR2 is FQNEAQ. The CDR3, as DNA: TGTGCCAGCAGCCAAGGTACGGGTAGCAATCAGCCCCAGCATTTT. Protein product: CASSQGTGSNQPQHF.

This chain connects TRBV2 to TRBJ2-1; possible D gene TRBD2, 5 bases. V lost 11 bases, J lost 3 bases, and 11 bases lay in between. The CDR3 contains 12 residues. Germline CDR1 is SNHLY and CDR2 is FYNNEI. CDR3 protein: CAGTLDYNEQFF. The CDR3 nucleotides are TGTGCCGGAACACTAGACTACAATGAGCAGTTCTTC.

This clone has only one observation. This sequence joins TRBV3-1 (or the pseudogene TRBV3-2) and TRBJ1-6, with 7 bases matching TRBD1. V trimming: 6 bases; J trimming: 7 bases; junction bases outside the gene matches: 6. Germline values: CDR1 LGHDT, CDR2 YNNKEL (reference sequence). The length of the CDR3 is 14 residues. CDR3 residues: CASRLGTENSPLHF. The CDR3 bases are TGTGCCAGCAGGCTAGGGACAGAGAATTCACCCCTCCACTTT.

This clone was seen more than once but under ten times. The genes are TRBV4-2 and TRBJ2-1; 8 bases fit TRBD2. Looked up from germline, CDR1 is LGHNA and CDR2 is YNFKEQ. The junction had 9 bases not matched to a gene; V was cut back by 3 bases and J by 2 bases. This CDR3 region has 17 residues. CDR3: CASSQSLGGLAYNEQFF. CDR3 bases: TGTGCCAGCAGCCAGAGCTTAGGGGGACTAGCCTACAATGAGCAGTTCTTC.

The rearrangement uses TRBV12-3 or TRBV12-4 and TRBJ1-5; D is unclear. Trimming cost V 1 base and J 12 bases, with 10 bases left between them. The CDR3 contains 12 residues. The CDR3 DNA is TGTGCCAGCAGTTTAGGAGGACTTTTCCAGCATTTT. This gives the protein CASSLGGLFQHF.

The J gene is TRBJ1-3, the V gene TRBV3-1 (or the pseudogene TRBV3-2); 8 nucleotides line up with TRBD1. J lost 0 bases, V lost 3 bases, and 4 bases had no gene match. Germline assignment: CDR1 LGHDT and CDR2 YNNKEL (reference sequence). CDR3 length equals 16 residues. CDR3: CASSHGQGRSGNTIYF. DNA for the CDR3: TGTGCCAGCAGCCACGGACAGGGCCGCTCTGGAAACACCATATATTTT.

The gene calls are TRBV24-1 and TRBJ2-5; 7 positions agree with TRBD1. Germline-derived CDR1 and CDR2 are KGHDR and SFDVKD. V shed 4 bases, J shed 5 bases, and the junction held 6 bases outside the gene matches. The CDR3 spans 14 residues. Written as DNA, the CDR3 is TGTGCCACCAGTGACCCAGACAGGGTTGAGACCCAGTACTTC. Its protein product is CATSDPDRVETQYF.

The CDR3 loop is CASSSVTGGPNEQYF. The CDR3 DNA reads TGTGCCAGCAGCTCCGTCACCGGAGGGCCTAACGAGCAGTACTTC. The chain has TRBV5-4 and TRBJ2-7; maybe TRBD2 (6 bases). Germline V gives CDR1 SGHNT, CDR2 YYREEE (reference sequence). Trimming stripped 3 bases from V and 5 bases from J, with 18 bases between. CDR3 length: 15 amino acids. The full variable domain, completed using reference TRBV5-4 and TRBJ2-7, is ETGVTQSPTHLIKTRGQQVTLRCSSQSGHNTVSWYQQALGQGPQFIFQYYREEENGRGNFPPRFSGLQFPNYSSELNVNALELDDSALYLCASSSVTGGPNEQYFGPGTRLTVT.

J is TRBJ2-2 and V is TRBV4-1; 12 bases agree with TRBD2. The junction had 1 base not matched to a gene; V was cut back by 2 bases and J by 0 bases. The CDR3 is 17 amino acids. The germline V gene encodes CDR1 MGHRA and CDR2 YSYEKL. This chain's CDR3 is CASSQRTSGANTGELFF. The CDR3 region has the DNA TGCGCCAGCAGCCAACGGACTAGCGGGGCGAACACCGGGGAGCTGTTTTTT.

The chain joins TRBV7-9 to TRBJ2-5, with D perhaps matching TRBD1 (6 bases). Germline CDR1 SEHNR, CDR2 FQNEAQ (reference sequence). V was trimmed by 4 bases and J by 5 bases, leaving 14 bases between them. The CDR3 is made up of 14 amino acids. The chain's CDR3 is CASSSYRAAETQYF. CDR3 coding DNA: TGTGCCAGCAGCTCCTACAGGGCGGCGGAGACCCAGTACTTC.

The chain has TRBV7-9 and TRBJ2-7; no firm D call. This CDR3 has 15 amino acids. Per the germline V gene, CDR1 is SEHNR and CDR2 is FQNEAQ (reference sequence). V lost 2 bases and J 4 bases, leaving 15 bases between the germline ends. The CDR3 here is CASSLTASVSYEQYF. In DNA form, the CDR3 reads TGTGCCAGCAGCTTAACAGCCTCTGTTTCATACGAGCAGTACTTC.

The chain is built from TRBV24-1 and TRBJ1-1; D is uncertain. Trimming cost V 1 base and J 1 base, with 3 bases left between them. CDR3 length: 13 amino acids. The germline V gene encodes CDR1 KGHDR and CDR2 SFDVKD. CDR3 protein: CATSDFRNTEAFF. The DNA of the CDR3 is TGTGCCACCAGTGATTTTAGGAACACTGAAGCTTTCTTT.

The chain carries TRBV3-1 (or the pseudogene TRBV3-2) and TRBJ2-1; 8 bases agree with TRBD2. Germline-derived CDR1 and CDR2 are LGHDT and YNNKEL (reference sequence). Unmatched junction bases numbered 12, after V lost 6 bases and J lost 5 bases. The CDR3 is 16 amino acids. Written as DNA, the CDR3 is TGTGCCAGCAGTGACCACGGGGGGGGCCGAAACAATGAGCAGTTCTTC. This codes for CASSDHGGGRNNEQFF.

This chain links TRBV19 with TRBJ1-5; 10 nucleotides agree with TRBD1. V lost 5 bases and J lost 0; bases outside the gene matches: 10. Germline V CDR1 and CDR2: LNHDA, SQIVND (reference sequence). CDR3 length: 18 amino acids. In DNA form, the CDR3 reads TGTGCCAGTAGTTGGGACAGGGGTATAGGTGTTAGCAATCAGCCCCAGCATTTT. Protein sequence: CASSWDRGIGVSNQPQHF. Full variable domain (rest looked up from reference TRBV19 and TRBJ1-5): DGGITQSPKYLFRKEGQNVTLSCEQNLNHDAMYWYRQDPGQGLRLIYYSQIVNDFQKGDIAEGYSVSREKKESFPLTVTSAQKNPTAFYLCASSWDRGIGVSNQPQHFGDGTRLSIL.

The chain joins TRBV5-1 to TRBJ2-2, with a possible D match to TRBD1 (6 bases). Germline-derived CDR1 and CDR2 are SGHRS and YFSETQ. CDR3 size: 15 residues. V lost 1 base to trimming and J lost 6 bases, with 13 bases between them. CDR3 region: CASSLTGLRAGELFF. The CDR3 DNA is TGCGCCAGCAGCTTGACAGGGTTGAGGGCCGGGGAGCTGTTTTTT. The complete variable domain, with remaining parts taken from reference TRBV5-1 and TRBJ2-2, reads KAGVTQTPRYLIKTRGQQVTLSCSPISGHRSVSWYQQTPGQGLQFLFEYFSETQRNKGNFPGRFSGRQFSNSRSEMNVSTLELGDSALYLCASSLTGLRAGELFFGEGSRLTVL.

The rearrangement joins TRBV6-1 to TRBJ1-2; D might be TRBD1 (5 bases). Germline V gene data show CDR1 as MNHNS and CDR2 as SASEGT. V lost 2 bases to trimming and J lost 0 bases, with 16 bases between them. The CDR3 spans 17 residues. This chain's CDR3 is CASSESNWGRANYGYTF. CDR3 coding DNA: TGTGCCAGCAGTGAATCAAATTGGGGCAGGGCTAACTATGGCTACACCTTC.

V gene TRBV10-3 combines with J gene TRBJ2-1; TRBD1 might be the D (6 bases). Germline-derived CDR1 and CDR2 are ENHRY and SYGVKD. Trimming stripped 0 bases from V and 1 base from J, with 10 bases between. The CDR3 sequence is 16 residues long. The CDR3 reads CAISESQGLSYNEQFF. CDR3 in DNA: TGTGCCATCAGTGAGTCACAGGGTCTTTCCTACAATGAGCAGTTCTTC.

The chain combines TRBV10-1 with TRBJ2-7; TRBD1 matches 9 bases. The trim removed 2 bases at V and 3 bases at J, leaving 2 bases unmatched. Germline CDR1 is WNHNN and CDR2 is SYGVQD (reference sequence). This CDR3 contains 14 residues. As DNA, the CDR3 is TGCGCCAGCAGTGAGGACAGGGGGGTCTACGAGCAGTACTTC. Its protein product is CASSEDRGVYEQYF.

As regards this clone: Mismatch with germline at one junction end may stem from a read error. This chain uses TRBV5-4 with TRBJ2-7; possibly TRBD1 for D (6 bases). CDR3 length equals 11 residues. CDR1 is SGHNT and CDR2 is YYREEE in the germline V gene (reference sequence). The CDR3 DNA is TGTGCCAGCGGCCGGGACACTGAATTGAAGTTC. As protein: CASGRDTELKF. Combining the CDR3 with reference TRBV5-4 and TRBJ2-7 gives the whole variable domain ETGVTQSPTHLIKTRGQQVTLRCSSQSGHNTVSWYQQALGQGPQFIFQYYREEENGRGNFPPRFSGLQFPNYSSELNVNALELDDSALYLCASGRDTELKFGPGTRLTVT.

V usage is TRBV27 and J usage is TRBJ1-2; the D gene is possibly TRBD1 (6 bases). The V gene lost 4 bases and the J gene lost 1 base, with 13 bases spanning the gap. In germline, CDR1 is MNHEY, CDR2 SMNVEV (reference sequence). The CDR3 contains 15 residues. The CDR3 protein is CASSSDRIRNYGYTF. CDR3 DNA: TGTGCCAGCAGTTCCGACAGGATTCGTAACTATGGCTACACCTTC.

The chain recombines TRBV6-5 with TRBJ1-5; D is perhaps TRBD1 (5 bases). This CDR3 has 15 residues. The V end was cut by 7 bases, the J end by 0 bases, with 13 bases between. Germline CDR1 is MNHEY and CDR2 is SVGAGI. CDR3 protein: CASIRGRDSNQPQHF. Here the CDR3 DNA reads TGTGCCAGCATTAGGGGCAGAGATAGCAATCAGCCCCAGCATTTT.